The clone carrying this T cell receptor beta chain was seen only a few times. Its cognate antigen is unknown. This record comes from a study of T cell repertoires in cytomegalovirus infection. About the study: Public TCR beta signatures marked donors with CMV infection and the matching HLA.

Findings of the study overall: There were carriers of CMV plus the relevant HLA, and cumulative public TCR beta family frequency identified them. The ex vivo response showed dominance by HLA-C-restricted CMV-specific TCR beta clonotypes.

Via MiXCR, TCRdb re-called the reads, giving one row per CDR3 protein. The sample lists about 360,000 distinct CDR3 sequences, about a sixth occurring once. V gave up 5 bases and J gave up 7 bases; unmatched junction bases: 7. CDR3 length equals 15 residues. CDR1 and CDR2 from the germline V gene are SEHNR and FQNEAQ (reference sequence). The sequencing sample was made of PBMCs. This chain uses TRBV7-9 with TRBJ2-2; 10 bases line up with TRBD1. The sequence came from a human donor in good health (CMV status not recorded). Some clones in this sample may be carry-over from other donors' samples. The CDR3 DNA follows: TGTGCCAGCAGCCTCGACAGGGGGCGAGGCGGGGAGCTGTTTTTT. It specifies CASSLDRGRGGELFF.